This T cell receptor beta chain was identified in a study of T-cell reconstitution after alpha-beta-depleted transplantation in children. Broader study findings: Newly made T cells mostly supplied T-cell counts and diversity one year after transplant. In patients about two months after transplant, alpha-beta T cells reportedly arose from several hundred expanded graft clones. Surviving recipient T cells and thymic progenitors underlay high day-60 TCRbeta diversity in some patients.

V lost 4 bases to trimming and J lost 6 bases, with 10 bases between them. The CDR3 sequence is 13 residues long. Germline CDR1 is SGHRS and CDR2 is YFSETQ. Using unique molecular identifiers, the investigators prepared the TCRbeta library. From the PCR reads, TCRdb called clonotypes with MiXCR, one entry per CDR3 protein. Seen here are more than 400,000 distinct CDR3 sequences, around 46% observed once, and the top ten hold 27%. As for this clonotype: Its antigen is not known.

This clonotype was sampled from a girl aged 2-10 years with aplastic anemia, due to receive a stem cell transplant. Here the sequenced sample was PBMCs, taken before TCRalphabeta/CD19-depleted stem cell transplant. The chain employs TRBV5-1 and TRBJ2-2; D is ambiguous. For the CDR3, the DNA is TGCGCCAGCAGCGAATCAGAAGCCGGGGAGCTGTTTTTT. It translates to CASSESEAGELFF.